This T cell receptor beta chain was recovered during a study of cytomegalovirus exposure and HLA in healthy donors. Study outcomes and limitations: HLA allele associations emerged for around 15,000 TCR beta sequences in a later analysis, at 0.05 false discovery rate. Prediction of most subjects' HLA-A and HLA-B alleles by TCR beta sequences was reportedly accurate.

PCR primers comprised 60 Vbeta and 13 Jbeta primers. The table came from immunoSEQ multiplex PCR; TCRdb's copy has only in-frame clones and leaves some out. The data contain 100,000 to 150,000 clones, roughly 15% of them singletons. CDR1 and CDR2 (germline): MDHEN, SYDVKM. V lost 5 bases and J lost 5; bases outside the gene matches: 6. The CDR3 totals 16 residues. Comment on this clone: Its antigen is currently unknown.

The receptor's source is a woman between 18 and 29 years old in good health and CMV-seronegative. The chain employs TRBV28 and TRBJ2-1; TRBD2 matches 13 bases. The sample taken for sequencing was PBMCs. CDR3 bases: TGTGCCAGCAGTGGACCGGGACTAGCGGGGAACAATGAGCAGTTCTTC. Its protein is CASSGPGLAGNNEQFF.